This record looks at one T cell receptor (beta chain) sequence and its context. In the source study's methods: Reference gene primer amplification in the assay estimated nucleated cell counts. Using immunoSEQ multiplex PCR, the repertoire was profiled, and TCRdb retains in-frame clones only, with some absent. V, J and clone size were drawn from that table, and D and trimming were deduced from the DNA. The table shows over 45,000 clones, with approximately 78% occurring only once. With V trimmed by 6 bases and J by 6 bases, 6 bases remained unmatched. Germline CDR1 and CDR2: KGHSH and LQKENI. The CDR3 spans 15 residues. This record belongs to a study of blood T cell repertoires in COVID-19. Study context: The samples span acute and convalescent COVID-19 from the United States, Italy and Spain.

V is TRBV18 and J is TRBJ2-7, with 15 nucleotides matching TRBD2. Sample: peripheral blood. The sequence was obtained from a human donor in a cohort sampled during active or convalescent COVID-19. CDR3 loop: CASSQGTSGGREQYF. For the CDR3, the DNA is TGTGCCAGCTCCCAAGGGACTAGCGGGGGGCGCGAGCAGTACTTC. Full variable domain (missing parts from reference TRBV18 and TRBJ2-7): NAGVMQNPRHLVRRRGQEARLRCSPMKGHSHVYWYRQLPEEGLKFMVYLQKENIIDESGMPKERFSAEFPKEGPSILRIQQVVRGDSAAYFCASSQGTSGGREQYFGPGTRLTVT.